This T cell receptor (beta chain) comes out of a study of CD8+ T cells in alopecia areata. Whole-study context: At a dose of 5 to 10 mg twice daily, oral tofacitinib was given to treated patients. Whole-study findings and limits: Scalp clonality, together with expanded CD8+ clones among the top 100, fell significantly with tofacitinib.

cDNA reverse transcribed from extracted RNA served as the sequencing template. Using immunoSEQ multiplex PCR, the repertoire was profiled, and TCRdb retains in-frame clones only, with some absent. The table records 200,000 to 250,000 clones, over 60% of them present only once. This clone came up a few times. The antigen is undetermined. This CDR3 comprises 17 residues. Trimming stripped 0 bases from V and 2 bases from J, with 17 bases between. Germline V gene data show CDR1 as SGHRS and CDR2 as YFSETQ. Treatment in this sample: oral pan-JAK inhibitor, 5-10 mg twice daily. Sequenced material: CD4+ T cells sorted from blood, taken at week 4, from a patient treated with tofacitinib. The sequence was obtained from a human donor with alopecia areata. The chain has TRBV5-1 and TRBJ1-2; D gene ambiguous. CDR3 amino acids: CASSLGLRGFENYGYTF. CDR3 nucleotides: TGCGCCAGCAGCTTGGGTTTGAGAGGGTTCGAAAACTATGGCTACACCTTC.